This T cell receptor beta chain comes out of a study of OX40 agonist ivuxolimab in advanced cancers. Across the whole study: Among those enrolled, mean age was about 63 years (range about 23 to 85) and 75% to 85% were male.

Blood was sampled at baseline, cycle 4 day 1, and cycle 7 day 1. The repertoire was sequenced with immunoSEQ multiplex PCR; TCRdb's copy has only in-frame clones and lacks some. The profile shows approximately 54,000 clones, approximately 90% of them singletons. Trimming shortened V by 3 bases and J by 8 bases, and 14 bases separated the two germline ends. Germline CDR1 SGHKS, CDR2 YYEKEE (reference sequence). CDR3 length: 13 residues. General study points: On average, CD8+ T cells had more expanded clones than CD4+. The study observed clonal expansion of CD4+ and CD8+ blood T cells by week 6 at 0.1 to 3.0 mg/kg.

Of note for this clone: The antigen is not known.

The sequence was obtained from an adult with an advanced solid tumor such as melanoma, head and neck, liver or kidney cancer. The chain couples TRBV5-5 to TRBJ1-2; tentative D call: TRBD1 (6 bases). The sequencing used CD4+ or CD8+ T cells sorted from blood, collected in a trial of the OX40 agonist ivuxolimab. CDR3 residues: CASSWGHPGGYTF. The CDR3 DNA reads TGTGCCAGCAGCTGGGGACATCCTGGGGGCTACACCTTC.